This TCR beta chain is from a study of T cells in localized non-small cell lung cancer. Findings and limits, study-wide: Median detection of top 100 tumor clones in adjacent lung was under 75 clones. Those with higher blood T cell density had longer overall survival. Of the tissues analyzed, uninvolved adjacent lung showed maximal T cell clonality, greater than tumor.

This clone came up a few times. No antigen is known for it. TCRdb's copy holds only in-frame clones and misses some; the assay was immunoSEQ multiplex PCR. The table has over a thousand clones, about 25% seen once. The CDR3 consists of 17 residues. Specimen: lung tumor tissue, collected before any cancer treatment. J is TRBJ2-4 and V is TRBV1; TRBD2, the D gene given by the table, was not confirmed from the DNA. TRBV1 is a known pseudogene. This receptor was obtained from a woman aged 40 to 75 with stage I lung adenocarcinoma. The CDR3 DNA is TGCACCAGCAGCCAAGGTAGTACGGGTATAGCCAAAAACATTCAGTACTTC. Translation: CTSSQGSTGIAKNIQYF.